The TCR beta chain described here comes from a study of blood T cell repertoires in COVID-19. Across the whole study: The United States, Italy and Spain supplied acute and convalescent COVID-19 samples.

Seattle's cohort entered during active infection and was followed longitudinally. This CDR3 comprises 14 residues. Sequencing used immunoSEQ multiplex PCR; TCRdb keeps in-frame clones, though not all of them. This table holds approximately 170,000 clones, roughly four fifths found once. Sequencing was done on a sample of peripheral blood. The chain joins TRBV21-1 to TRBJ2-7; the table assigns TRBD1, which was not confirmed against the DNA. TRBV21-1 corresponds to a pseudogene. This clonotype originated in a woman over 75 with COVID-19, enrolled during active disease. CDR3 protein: CASSKGSQSYEQYF. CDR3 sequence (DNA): TGTGCCAGCAGCAAAGGCTCCCAGTCCTACGAGCAGTACTTC.